A selection of T cell receptor beta chains follows, all from one sample in a study of shared clonotypes between healthy human individuals. Measured with immunoSEQ multiplex PCR; TCRdb has only the in-frame clones, and not every one. Seen here are 450,000 to 500,000 clones, about 85% observed once, and the top ten hold 9.5% to 15%. The sequencing input was PBMCs. The receptor set was obtained from a woman aged 40 to 50 in good health. Some clones in this sample may be carry-over from other donors' samples. Each CDR3 is given with its conserved first and last residue. Each record gives: J gene, V gene, CDR3 protein.

TRBJ1-2 TRBV7-9 CASSTAGQYLLYGYTF
TRBJ2-3 TRBV10-3 CAISERLGPTSTDTQYF
TRBJ2-7 TRBV28 CASSPGREPYEQYF
TRBJ2-5 TRBV7-2 CASSDYRSETQYF
TRBJ1-2 TRBV7-9 CASSLPFEESSSYTF
TRBJ1-1 TRBV6-5 CASSYSGARNTEAFF
TRBJ1-5 TRBV10-2 CASSGNRGSNQPQHF
TRBJ1-1 TRBV30 CAWSTRSRGTEAFF
TRBJ1-5 TRBV18 CASSPRQPPEPQHF
TRBJ2-7 TRBV18 CASQGAAVEQYF
TRBJ1-2 TRBV14 CASSPFAVGYTF
TRBJ1-5 TRBV10-3 CAISESRGDQPQHF
TRBJ2-5 TRBV19 CASSTQGLASETQYF
TRBJ2-7 TRBV4-2 CASSQVAGTGGLYEQYF
TRBJ2-1 TRBV2 CASNNQGAGEQFF
TRBJ1-1 TRBV5-6 CASSPQTGDDTEAFF
TRBJ1-4 TRBV5-1 CASSPDRGSEKLFF
TRBJ2-5 TRBV15 CATSRDRGSGSQETQYF
TRBJ1-5 TRBV29-1 CSVDGGLNGAQHF
TRBJ2-7 TRBV27 CASSLGTEQYF
TRBJ1-1 TRBV6-6 CASISYPEDTEAFF